The T cell receptor beta chain described here comes from a study of Graves' ophthalmopathy and Graves' hyperthyroidism (dated by TCRdb to the late 2010s). Concerning the study at large: Hyperthyroidism was defined as stable when no progression to ophthalmopathy occurred within 18 months of follow-up. The study used TCR beta repertoire signatures to distinguish Graves' ophthalmopathy from Graves' hyperthyroidism and to predict progression to ophthalmopathy. In total, around 130 blood samples were TCR-sequenced: approximately 40 ophthalmopathy, some 80 hyperthyroidism and approximately 17 hyperthyroidism-to-ophthalmopathy patients. To explore V-J signatures that distinguish ophthalmopathy from hyperthyroidism, a discovery set of 100 patients was enrolled, made up of about 40 with ophthalmopathy and under 65 with stable hyperthyroidism. An independent validation cohort comprised roughly 20 hyperthyroidism patients and some 16 patients who later progressed from hyperthyroidism to ophthalmopathy. In a handful of hyperthyroidism patients, the T-cell repertoire of thyroid tissue was compared with the T-cell repertoire of blood. After sampling, hyperthyroidism patients received methimazole starting at 30 mg daily, and ophthalmopathy patients received high-dose intravenous methylprednisolone.

For repertoire sequencing, the TCR beta CDR3 regions were amplified from RNA transcripts. The first round was an RT-PCR using HTBI primers with the Qiagen OneStep RT-PCR kit, and this first round was followed by a second-round multiplex PCR, then size selection and purification. Libraries were sequenced on an Illumina HiSeq2000 using paired-end 100 bp reads. From the authors' description of their analysis: SOAPnuke was used to process the reads, removing any read that contained adapters or uncalled bases, had a mean Phred below 15, or lacked an exact match to the constant primer or identifier. COPE v1.2.5 was used to merge high-quality paired reads. Unique nucleotide sequences were defined as clonotypes and aligned to IMGT TRB V, D and J references using MiTCR v1.1. Only V-J combinations with frequency above 0.0001 were analysed, covering 99% to 99.2% of repertoires. For each V-J combination, a TCR clonal expansion and chaos score was defined as F50 clonal expansion divided by the chaos observed in the TCRdist matrix. Welch's t-statistics and random forest were used to reduce the features to 10 to 15 V-J combinations, which were then used as input to a naive Bayes classifier. Thyroid-blood repertoire similarity was quantified with the Morisita-Horn index. TCRdb cleaned the public reads at Q25 with fastp, built clones with MiXCR and kept in-frame beta chains. One record per CDR3 amino acid sequence lists the most common genes and DNA. V and J calls and clone size were set by TCRdb, not the authors. Present in this sample are over a million distinct CDR3 sequences, less than 45% of which were seen just once. Over 8.5% of the sample comes from the top ten.

This clonotype occurred many times. The antigen this receptor binds is unknown. Nothing much larger sits one base from this clone, and base qualities are not available. Hyperthyroidism patients were newly diagnosed, were aged 18 to 65 years, and had a disease duration under 2 months. Patients with other autoimmune diseases, uncontrolled infections, pregnancy or lactation were excluded. Clinical symptoms, serum thyroxine, TRAb, thyroid ultrasound and orbital computed tomography were used for diagnosis. Total RNA was extracted with Trizol reagent and quality-checked on an Agilent 2100 Bioanalyzer. Findings and caveats that apply to the study as a whole: In cross-validation, the 13-signature model distinguished ophthalmopathy from stable hyperthyroidism with more than 85% sensitivity and around 83% specificity, while in the test set the corresponding values were 80% and 75%. No statistical method was used to predetermine the sample size, and group allocation was not hidden from the investigators. Among expanded thyroid clonotypes with frequency above 0.001, most also showed up in blood, which suggests that blood repertoires may reflect the thyroid immune response. In validation, the model predicted ophthalmopathy progression with 70.59% sensitivity and approximately 72% specificity; some twelve predicted patients were CT-confirmed with GO in a median of 6.5 months.

The receptor was derived from an adult man with Graves' hyperthyroidism. Source material: peripheral blood or thyroid tissue (not recorded which).

The nucleotide sequence is given as TGTGCCAGCAGCTTAGCGGGAGGCGACACCTATGGCTACACCTTC. Its product reads: CASSLAGGDTYGYTF. The chain is made from TRBV7-2 and TRBJ1-2, with the D segment identity uncertain. The CDR3 numbers 15 residues from cysteine through phenylalanine. The sequence is cut down to CDR3 DNA, 45 bases in frame from base 1. V and J are truncated by 0 bases and 4 bases respectively, leaving an intervening sequence of 12 bases. Per the germline V gene, SGHTA is the CDR1 and FQGNSA is the CDR2. This CDR3, with the reference TRBV7-2 and TRBJ1-2 proteins standing in past its ends, gives the full variable domain GAGVSQSPSNKVTEKGKDVELRCDPISGHTALYWYRQSLGQGLEFLIYFQGNSAPDKSGLPSDRFSAERTGGSVSTLTIQRTQQEDSAVYLCASSLAGGDTYGYTFGSGTRLTVV.